This TCR beta chain was sequenced in a study of T cell responses to AZD1222 COVID-19 vaccine. Study-level findings and limits: All repertoire sampling was performed exclusively after the peak T cell response.

Notes on this clone: The target antigen is unknown.

Analysis merged second doses at about 4 or about 12 weeks. The data were produced by immunoSEQ multiplex PCR, yet TCRdb's version contains in-frame clones alone and is incomplete. The data show 100,000 to 150,000 clones, approximately 90% seen once. Germline CDR1 is LNHDA and CDR2 is SQIVND (reference sequence). V trimming: 6 bases; J trimming: 7 bases; junction bases outside the gene matches: 8. The CDR3 has 14 amino acids. Sequences were derived from peripheral blood, sampled 28 days after the second AZD1222 dose. This sequence joins TRBV19 and TRBJ1-4; 7 nucleotides align to TRBD1. The TCR originated in an adult who received the AZD1222 COVID-19 vaccine. CDR3 sequence reads: CASRTTKGAEKLFF. The CDR3 coding sequence is TGTGCCAGTAGAACGACAAAGGGGGCTGAAAAACTGTTTTTT.